The next 24 T cell receptor beta chains were all read from a single sample in a study of blood T cell repertoires in COVID-19. Clones were sequenced by immunoSEQ multiplex PCR, and TCRdb holds only the in-frame ones, with some missing. This sample carries tens of thousands of clones, around 90% of them seen once, and the ten largest clones take 2.3%. Sample: peripheral blood. The receptors were gathered from a human donor with active COVID-19. The donor label of this sample is uncertain.

The rearrangement joins TRBV4-3 to TRBJ2-1, with TRBD1 identical over 9 bases. This CDR3 is built from 16 residues. The germline CDR1 and CDR2 sequences are LGHNA and YSLEER. Losses at the gene ends were 1 base for V and 6 bases for J; bases not matched to a gene: 7. The CDR3 spells CASSQGGQGGGNEQFF. The CDR3 nucleotides read TGCGCCAGCAGCCAAGGGGGACAGGGCGGGGGCAATGAGCAGTTCTTC.

The chain combines TRBV7-2 with TRBJ2-5, with TRBD2 as a possible D gene (7 bases). The germline V gene encodes CDR1 SGHTA and CDR2 FQGNSA. The CDR3 spans 16 residues. The germline V and J ends were trimmed by 2 bases and 5 bases, with 18 bases remaining between them. The CDR3 reads CASSLQAGARAETQYF. The CDR3 coding sequence is TGTGCCAGCAGCTTACAGGCGGGGGCGAGAGCGGAGACCCAGTACTTC.

V and J are TRBV20-1 and TRBJ1-1; no firm D call. The CDR3 extends over 8 amino acids. Per germline, CDR1 DFQATT and CDR2 SNEGSKA (reference sequence). Here the CDR3 DNA reads TGCAGACCTATCGGGGCTTTCTTT. Translation gives CRPIGAFF.

The chain uses TRBV7-9 and TRBJ2-5; TRBD1 matches 8 bases. The CDR3 runs 15 residues. Per the germline V gene, CDR1 is SEHNR and CDR2 is FQNEAQ (reference sequence). V was pared by 5 bases and J by 5 bases, with 10 bases of the junction left unmatched. The CDR3, as DNA: TGTGCCAGCAGCACTCGAGAGGACAGGGCGGAGACCCAGTACTTC. Its protein is CASSTREDRAETQYF.

The CDR3 DNA reads TGTGCCAGCAGTTTATTCGGGGGGTCGGACTACACCTTC. It yields the protein CASSLFGGSDYTF. The rearrangement joins TRBV28 to TRBJ1-2; D perhaps matches TRBD1 (5 bases). The CDR3 covers 13 residues. In germline, CDR1 is MDHEN, CDR2 SYDVKM. Trimming pared 1 base from V and 10 bases from J, leaving 13 bases between.

This chain links TRBV6-4 with TRBJ2-2, with 12 bases that match TRBD2. With 6 bases clipped from V and 3 bases from J, the junction kept 8 bases outside the gene matches. This CDR3 region has 17 residues. Germline CDR1 is MRHNA and CDR2 is SNTAGT. This CDR3 reads CASSLAGGRSDTGELFF. CDR3 bases: TGTGCCAGCAGCCTAGCGGGGGGGCGTTCGGACACCGGGGAGCTGTTTTTT.

The chain uses TRBV10-3 and TRBJ2-3, with 7 bases that match TRBD1. CDR1 and CDR2 from the germline V gene are ENHRY and SYGVKD. The CDR3 has 15 amino acids. Germline trimming cut 0 bases from V and 6 bases from J; bases unmatched to any gene: 6. In nucleotides, the CDR3 is TGTGCCATCAGTGAGTCACAGGGGCCTGGGGATACGCAGTATTTT. Its translation is CAISESQGPGDTQYF.

V is TRBV19 and J is TRBJ1-5, with D maybe TRBD1 (5 bases). Trimming stripped 1 base from V and 1 base from J, with 8 bases between. Germline V gene data show CDR1 as LNHDA and CDR2 as SQIVND (reference sequence). CDR3 length: 15 amino acids. The CDR3 DNA is TGTGCCAGTAGTATAGTCCGGGGGAGCAATCAGCCCCAGCATTTT. Its protein product is CASSIVRGSNQPQHF.

The DNA of the CDR3 is TGTGCCAGCAGTGACGGGGGGGCCGGGGAGCTGTTTTTT. Residues: CASSDGGAGELFF. The V and J genes are TRBV6-4 and TRBJ2-2; 7 nucleotides align to TRBD2. Germline V gene sequence: CDR1 MRHNA, CDR2 SNTAGT. The ends lost 2 bases at V and 6 bases at J; junction bases unmatched: 0. The CDR3 consists of 13 residues.

This chain joins TRBV2 and TRBJ2-2; D is unclear. Germline CDR1 SNHLY, CDR2 FYNNEI. The CDR3 totals 13 residues. Trimming removed 6 bases from V and 4 bases from J, with 9 bases in between. CDR3 sequence (DNA): TGTGCCAGCAGCGAGATAACCACCGGGGAGCTGTTTTTT. This encodes CASSEITTGELFF.

This chain joins TRBV4-1 and TRBJ1-5; tentative D call: TRBD1 (6 bases). Germline lookup yields CDR1 MGHRA and CDR2 YSYEKL. The CDR3 loop spans 17 amino acids. V lost 1 base, J lost 6 bases, and 19 bases lay in between. CDR3 sequence reads: CASSQGLLRQGSQPQHF. The DNA for the CDR3 is TGCGCCAGCAGCCAAGGGCTACTTAGGCAGGGGAGTCAGCCCCAGCATTTT.

CDR3 sequence reads: CASSLSPGQQAFF. The CDR3 DNA reads as TGCGCCAGCAGCTTGTCGCCGGGACAGCAAGCTTTCTTT. This chain uses TRBV5-1 with TRBJ1-1, with 7 bases aligning to TRBD1. CDR1 SGHRS and CDR2 YFSETQ come from the germline V gene. Trimming removed 1 base from V and 9 bases from J; junction bases left unmatched: 6. The CDR3 consists of 13 residues.

This sequence joins TRBV27 and TRBJ2-4; weak D call: TRBD2 (5 bases). CDR3 length: 15 amino acids. Looked up from germline, CDR1 is MNHEY and CDR2 is SMNVEV (reference sequence). Trimming took 2 bases from V and 1 from J, leaving 9 bases between them. CDR3 loop: CASSLMWEAKNIQYF. The CDR3 DNA reads TGTGCCAGCAGTTTAATGTGGGAGGCCAAAAACATTCAGTACTTC.

This rearrangement joins TRBV9 to TRBJ1-1; 9 bases are shared with TRBD1. Trimming took 3 bases from V and 2 from J; bases not matched to a gene: 5. The CDR3 totals 15 residues. Germline V lookup: CDR1 SGDLS, CDR2 YYNGEE. The CDR3 reads CASSAWTGVNTEAFF. The CDR3 nucleotides read TGTGCCAGCAGCGCCTGGACAGGGGTAAACACTGAAGCTTTCTTT. Using reference TRBV9 and TRBJ1-1 for the parts outside the CDR3, the full variable domain is DSGVTQTPKHLITATGQRVTLRCSPRSGDLSVYWYQQSLDQGLQFLIQYYNGEERAKGNILERFSAQQFPDLHSELNLSSLELGDSALYFCASSAWTGVNTEAFFGQGTRLTVV.

Only one count was recorded for this clone. The chain couples TRBV6-5 to TRBJ2-7, with TRBD1 matching over 7 bases. Trimming took 7 bases from V and 4 from J; bases not matched to a gene: 1. Looked up from germline, CDR1 is MNHEY and CDR2 is SVGAGI. The CDR3 consists of 11 residues. CDR3 protein: CASTDRYEQYF. CDR3 nucleotides: TGTGCCAGCACGGACAGGTACGAGCAGTACTTC.

This sequence joins TRBV7-8 and TRBJ2-2, with a weak D call TRBD2 (6 bases). The CDR3 length is 18 residues. Between the trimmed V and J ends, which lost 1 base and 0 bases, there was a span of 15 bases. CDR1 and CDR2 (germline): SGHVS, FQNEAQ. The CDR3 nucleotides read TGTGCCAGCAGCTTAGTGGGTAGCGGCCTCGCGAACACCGGGGAGCTGTTTTTT. This encodes CASSLVGSGLANTGELFF.

The V and J genes are TRBV6-2 or TRBV6-3 and TRBJ1-3; D is undetermined. V lost 0 bases and J 0 bases, leaving 6 bases between the germline ends. This CDR3 is built from 15 residues. Germline lookup yields CDR1 MNHEY and CDR2 SVGEGT. CDR3 sequence: CASSYSRDSGNTIYF. DNA for the CDR3: TGTGCCAGCAGTTACTCGAGAGACTCTGGAAACACCATATATTTT.

A single count supports this clone. CDR3 amino acids: CASSFQTNTGELFF. CDR3 bases: TGTGCCAGTAGTTTCCAAACGAACACCGGGGAGCTGTTTTTT. The J gene is TRBJ2-2, the V gene TRBV19; D is uncertain. Germline CDR1 and CDR2: LNHDA and SQIVND (reference sequence). This CDR3 is 14 amino acids long. The germline V and J ends were trimmed by 5 bases and 0 bases, with 7 bases remaining between them.

The rearrangement joins TRBV27 to TRBJ2-7; 10 positions match TRBD1. V shed 2 bases, J shed 5 bases, and the junction held 3 bases outside the gene matches. This CDR3 is built from 14 residues. Per germline, CDR1 MNHEY and CDR2 SMNVEV (reference sequence). CDR3 DNA sequence: TGTGCCAGCAGTTTAGACAGGGGGCTAAACGAGCAGTACTTC. Residues: CASSLDRGLNEQYF.

The sample holds one count of this clone. The V call is TRBV18, the J call TRBJ1-1, with D possibly being TRBD1 (5 bases). V gave up 1 base and J gave up 8 bases, with 8 bases separating them. CDR3 length: 12 residues. The germline CDR1 and CDR2 sequences are KGHSH and LQKENI. The CDR3 nucleotides are TGTGCCAGCTCACCACGGGCAGGGGAAGCTTTCTTT. Translating it yields CASSPRAGEAFF.

The sample holds a few counts of this clone. The rearrangement uses TRBV28 and TRBJ1-2, with 10 nucleotides matching TRBD1. CDR1 and CDR2 from the germline V gene are MDHEN and SYDVKM. Unmatched junction bases numbered 10, after V lost 6 bases and J lost 6 bases. This CDR3 contains 15 residues. The CDR3, as DNA: TGTGCCAGCAGCCCTAATCCCGGGACAGGGGATGGCTACACCTTC. It encodes CASSPNPGTGDGYTF.

V usage is TRBV18 and J usage is TRBJ2-5, with 9 bases identical to TRBD1. V trimming: 6 bases; J trimming: 1 base; junction bases outside the gene matches: 12. CDR1 is KGHSH, CDR2 LQKENI, per germline. The CDR3 length is 17 residues. The CDR3 reads CASSQETGGILQETQYF. In nucleotides, the CDR3 is TGTGCCAGCTCCCAAGAAACAGGGGGCATTCTCCAAGAGACCCAGTACTTC.

This clone appeared a single time. This chain joins TRBV10-1 and TRBJ2-1; a weak D match, TRBD2 (6 bases). The CDR3 spans 16 residues. V was trimmed by 0 bases and J by 0 bases, leaving 9 bases between them. From germline, CDR1 is WNHNN and CDR2 SYGVQD (reference sequence). The CDR3 nucleotides read TGCGCCAGCAGTGAGTCGATCGGGAGCTCCTACAATGAGCAGTTCTTC. Protein: CASSESIGSSYNEQFF.

V usage is TRBV2 and J usage is TRBJ2-2; the match to TRBD2 covers 11 bases. This CDR3 has 16 amino acids. J was trimmed by 3 bases and V by 3 bases; bases with no gene match: 3. The germline V gene has CDR1 SNHLY and CDR2 FYNNEI. The CDR3 DNA is TGTGCCAGCAGTGAGACTAGCGGGGATTACACCGGGGAGCTGTTTTTT. Its translation: CASSETSGDYTGELFF. The full variable domain, in which reference TRBV2 and TRBJ2-2 provide the parts outside the CDR3, is EPEVTQTPSHQVTQMGQEVILRCVPISNHLYFYWYRQILGQKVEFLVSFYNNEISEKSEIFDDQFSVERPDGSNFTLKIRSTKLEDSAMYFCASSETSGDYTGELFFGEGSRLTVL.